The 13 T cell receptor beta chains in this list originate from one sample, sequenced in a study of blood T cell repertoires in COVID-19. The table came from immunoSEQ multiplex PCR; TCRdb's copy has only in-frame clones and leaves some out. The sample carries some 200,000 clones, approximately 84% recorded once. Sequenced sample: peripheral blood. The receptors were sampled from a human donor with acute or convalescent COVID-19. The donor label of this sample is uncertain.

This clone was seen more than once but under ten times. Other DNA sequences from this sample encode an identical CDR3 as well. This rearrangement joins TRBV15 to TRBJ2-1, with D possibly TRBD2 on 5 matching bases. The CDR3 totals 16 residues. Germline V CDR1 and CDR2: LNHNV, YYDKDF (reference sequence). The V end was cut by 0 bases, the J end by 0 bases, with 9 bases between. The CDR3 nucleotides are TGTGCCACCAGCAGAGATCCCAGCGGCTCCTACAATGAGCAGTTCTTC. Protein sequence: CATSRDPSGSYNEQFF.

The chain combines TRBV5-4 with TRBJ1-1; tentatively, D is TRBD1 (6 bases). Looked up from germline, CDR1 is SGHNT and CDR2 is YYREEE (reference sequence). The CDR3 sequence is 14 residues long. The V gene lost 2 bases and the J gene lost 3 bases, with 11 bases spanning the gap. CDR3 sequence: CASSLGQLDTEAFF. The CDR3 coding sequence is TGTGCCAGCAGCTTAGGACAGCTAGACACTGAAGCTTTCTTT.

This clone was recorded once. The gene calls are TRBV2 and TRBJ2-5, with TRBD2 matching 13 bases. With 6 bases clipped from V and 6 bases from J, the junction kept 10 bases outside the gene matches. Germline assignment: CDR1 SNHLY and CDR2 FYNNEI. The CDR3 is 16 amino acids. The CDR3 bases are TGTGCCAGCAGCCCTGGACTAGCGGGAGCGGGGAAGACCCAGTACTTC. Protein product: CASSPGLAGAGKTQYF.

The chain joins TRBV5-4 to TRBJ2-6; 7 bases fit TRBD2. Germline assignment: CDR1 SGHNT and CDR2 YYREEE (reference sequence). Trimming cost V 1 base and J 2 bases; bases outside gene matches: 3. The CDR3 loop spans 16 amino acids. CDR3 DNA: TGTGCCAGCAGCTTGCGGGGAGGGGCTGGGGCCAACGTCCTGACTTTC. Amino acid sequence: CASSLRGGAGANVLTF.

The V call is TRBV6-1, the J call TRBJ1-2; D is uncertain. The CDR3 has 12 residues. Trimming took off 2 bases at V and 9 bases at J, with 10 bases between the two ends. In germline, CDR1 is MNHNS, CDR2 SASEGT. CDR3 nucleotides: TGTGCCAGCAGTGAAATTCGGGGAAGCTACACCTTC. This codes for CASSEIRGSYTF.

This clone appeared a single time. The CDR3 loop reads CASSSGLSNTGELFF. DNA of the CDR3: TGTGCCAGCAGCTCGGGACTCTCGAACACCGGGGAGCTGTTTTTT. The rearrangement joins TRBV28 to TRBJ2-2, with D possibly matching TRBD2 (6 bases). The CDR3 sequence is 15 residues long. V was clipped by 6 bases and J by 0 bases, with 11 bases between them. Germline lookup yields CDR1 MDHEN and CDR2 SYDVKM.

CDR3 DNA: TGTGCCAGTAGGGACACCTACAATGAGCAGTTCTTC. As protein: CASRDTYNEQFF. This sequence joins TRBV19 and TRBJ2-1; D is perhaps TRBD1 (5 bases). Trimming removed 6 bases at V and 2 bases at J, with 5 bases between. CDR1 is LNHDA, CDR2 SQIVND, per germline (reference sequence). The CDR3 loop spans 12 amino acids.

The chain uses TRBV11-3 and TRBJ2-7; 10 bases agree with TRBD2. After removal of 2 bases from V and 3 bases from J, the junction contained 7 bases not matched to a gene. This CDR3 spans 16 amino acids. The germline V gene has CDR1 SGHNT and CDR2 YENEEA. The CDR3 region is CASSLWEREGRYEQYF. CDR3 nucleotides: TGTGCCAGCAGCTTATGGGAGCGGGAGGGCCGCTACGAGCAGTACTTC.

A single count supports this clone. The rearrangement joins TRBV7-2 to TRBJ1-2, with 9 bases identical to TRBD1. The germline V gene encodes CDR1 SGHTA and CDR2 FQGNSA. This CDR3 has 16 residues. V lost 1 base and J lost 4; bases outside the gene matches: 7. CDR3 DNA: TGTGCCAGCAGCTTAGGGGGACAGGGAGGGCTCTATGGCTACACCTTC. It codes for CASSLGGQGGLYGYTF.

In this sample, this clone turned up a few times. This rearrangement joins TRBV6-5 to TRBJ1-3; a weak D match, TRBD1 (5 bases). CDR1 and CDR2 (germline): MNHEY, SVGAGI. The CDR3 is 13 residues long. The V gene lost 11 bases and the J gene lost 2 bases, with 13 bases spanning the gap. The CDR3: CAAGGVAGNTIYF. The CDR3 DNA is TGTGCCGCCGGGGGAGTTGCTGGAAACACCATATATTTT.

The CDR3 spells CSARAGGISYEQYF. The CDR3 coding sequence is TGCAGCGCAAGAGCGGGGGGGATCTCCTACGAGCAGTACTTC. The V gene is TRBV29-1, the J gene TRBJ2-7, with 10 bases fitting TRBD2. The CDR3 length is 14 residues. Germline V CDR1 and CDR2: SQVTM, ANQGSEA. J was trimmed by 0 bases and V by 7 bases; bases with no gene match: 6.

The chain combines TRBV7-4 with TRBJ1-5, with 7 bases that match TRBD1. CDR3 size: 22 residues. CDR1 is SGHVT, CDR2 SQSDAQ, per germline. Germline trimming cut 5 bases from V and 1 base from J; bases unmatched to any gene: 26. The CDR3 bases are TGTGCCAGCAGCCCAATAGACCAGTGGGGACAGACCATGGCCAGGAGCAATCAGCCCCAGCATTTT. This translates into CASSPIDQWGQTMARSNQPQHF.

With regard to this clone: Other nucleotide sequences from this sample produce the same CDR3. The chain links TRBV18 to TRBJ1-1; D is unresolved. CDR3 length: 14 amino acids. CDR1 is KGHSH, CDR2 LQKENI, per germline. V lost 3 bases and J 1 base, leaving 9 bases between the germline ends. CDR3 amino acids: CASSPGQKNTEAFF. CDR3 DNA sequence: TGTGCCAGCTCACCTGGGCAGAAGAACACTGAAGCTTTCTTT.